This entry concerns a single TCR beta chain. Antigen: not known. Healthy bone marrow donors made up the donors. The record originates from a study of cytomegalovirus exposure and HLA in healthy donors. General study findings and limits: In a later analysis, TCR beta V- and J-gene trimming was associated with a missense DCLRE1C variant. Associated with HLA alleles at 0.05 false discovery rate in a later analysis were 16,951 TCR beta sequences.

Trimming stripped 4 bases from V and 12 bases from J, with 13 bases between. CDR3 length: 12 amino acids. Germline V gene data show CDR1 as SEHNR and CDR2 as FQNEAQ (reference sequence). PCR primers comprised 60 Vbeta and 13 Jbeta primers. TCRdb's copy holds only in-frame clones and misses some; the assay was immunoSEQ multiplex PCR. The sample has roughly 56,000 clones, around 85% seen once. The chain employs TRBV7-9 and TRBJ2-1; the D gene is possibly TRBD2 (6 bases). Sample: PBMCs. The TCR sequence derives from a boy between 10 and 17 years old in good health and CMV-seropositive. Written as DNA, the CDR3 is TGTGCCAGCAGCTCCGGGGCGGGAAGGCAGTTCTTC. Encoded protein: CASSSGAGRQFF.